This T cell receptor beta chain stems from a study of blood T cell repertoires in COVID-19. Study as a whole: T cells, B-cell-depleted T cells, or PBMCs supplied cDNA or gDNA.

The germline V gene encodes CDR1 SQVTM and CDR2 ANQGSEA. The junction had 8 bases not matched to a gene; V was cut back by 3 bases and J by 5 bases. This CDR3 spans 16 amino acids. Assay used: immunoSEQ multiplex PCR; TCRdb lists only in-frame clones, some missing. The sample consists of hundreds of thousands of clones, 75% to 85% of them appearing once. The V and J genes are TRBV29-1 and TRBJ2-5; TRBD2 aligns across 14 bases. The sequence was obtained from a woman of 80 years or more with COVID-19, enrolled during active disease. The sample consisted of peripheral blood. CDR3 coding DNA: TGCAGCGTTGAGGGACTAGCGGGGGTGAAGAGGGAGACCCAGTACTTC. Protein sequence: CSVEGLAGVKRETQYF.